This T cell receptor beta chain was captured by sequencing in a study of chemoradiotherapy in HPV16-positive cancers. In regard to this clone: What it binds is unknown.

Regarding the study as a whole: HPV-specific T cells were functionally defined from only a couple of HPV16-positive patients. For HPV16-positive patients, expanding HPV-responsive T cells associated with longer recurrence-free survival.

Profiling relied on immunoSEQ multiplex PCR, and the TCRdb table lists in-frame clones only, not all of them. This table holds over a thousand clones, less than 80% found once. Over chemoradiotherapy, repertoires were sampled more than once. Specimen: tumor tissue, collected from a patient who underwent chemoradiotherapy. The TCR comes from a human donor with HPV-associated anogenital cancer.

The CDR3 DNA sequence: TGTGCCAGCAGTTCCTCGGGGGGGCGGAGCTACGAGCAGTACTTC. Amino acids: CASSSSGGRSYEQYF. The chain has TRBV28 and TRBJ2-7; TRBD2 agrees at 8 bases. Germline loops: CDR1 MDHEN, CDR2 SYDVKM. J was trimmed by 3 bases and V by 4 bases; bases with no gene match: 8. This CDR3 spans 15 amino acids.